Listed below are T cell receptor beta chains from one sample, sequenced in a study of cytomegalovirus exposure and HLA in healthy donors. TCRdb keeps only in-frame clones here, not all; method: immunoSEQ multiplex PCR. The top ten clones hold 0.55% to 0.8% of a sample with some 150,000 clones, about 79% of them seen once. The sample was PBMCs. Receptors were obtained from a male donor in good health and CMV-seronegative. The CDR3 runs from the conserved cysteine through the conserved F or W. A D gene is named only where the DNA matches it firmly. Rows may omit the clone size; those that give it use once, few, many or a size class.

size: .
V: TRBV5-1
D: .
J: TRBJ2-1
DNA: TGCGCCAGCAGCTTTATGGCCAATGAGCAGTTCTTC
CDR3: CASSFMANEQFF

size: .
V: TRBV4-3
D: .
J: TRBJ1-2
DNA: TGCGCCAGCAGCCAAGAAAGTGGTGGAGGGAACTATGGCTACACCTTC
CDR3: CASSQESGGGNYGYTF

size: once
V: TRBV28
D: TRBD2
J: TRBJ2-4
DNA: TGTGCCAGCAGCCCGGGGGGGGTTGAAAACATTCAGTACTTC
CDR3: CASSPGGVENIQYF

size: once
V: TRBV5-1
D: .
J: TRBJ2-7
DNA: TGCGCCAGCAGCTTACTCGGGACCTACGAGCAGTACTTC
CDR3: CASSLLGTYEQYF

size: .
V: TRBV5-5
D: .
J: TRBJ1-5
DNA: TGTGCCAGCAGCTTACAGTCCAATCAGCCCCAGCATTTT
CDR3: CASSLQSNQPQHF

size: .
V: TRBV9
D: .
J: TRBJ1-3
DNA: TGTGCCAGCAGCATAGGGGGGAGGCCCTCTGGAAACACCATATATTTT
CDR3: CASSIGGRPSGNTIYF

size: .
V: TRBV4-1
D: .
J: TRBJ2-7
DNA: TGCGCCAGCAGCCAAGAAGGGGGGGGCGGCGAGCAGTACTTC
CDR3: CASSQEGGGGEQYF

size: .
V: TRBV15
D: .
J: TRBJ2-7
DNA: TGTGCCACCAGCAGAGACGGGCGGGTCTACGAGCAGTACTTC
CDR3: CATSRDGRVYEQYF

size: .
V: TRBV30
D: TRBD1
J: TRBJ1-2
DNA: TGTGCCTGGAGTGGGGACAGGGGGCCGGGGGGCTACACCTTC
CDR3: CAWSGDRGPGGYTF

size: .
V: TRBV19
D: .
J: TRBJ1-1
DNA: TGTGCCAGTAGGGCACTGGGGGGGACTGAAGCTTTCTTT
CDR3: CASRALGGTEAFF

size: .
V: TRBV6-5
D: TRBD2
J: TRBJ2-5
DNA: TGTGCCAGCAGATCTGGATCGGGGGGGGAGACCCAGTACTTC
CDR3: CASRSGSGGETQYF

size: .
V: TRBV6-1
D: .
J: TRBJ1-1
DNA: TGTGCCAGCAGGCAGGGGATGGCAAACACTGAAGCTTTCTTT
CDR3: CASRQGMANTEAFF

size: .
V: TRBV10-3
D: TRBD1
J: TRBJ1-1
DNA: TGTGCCATCAAACCTACAGGGGGAGGGACTGAAGCTTTCTTT
CDR3: CAIKPTGGGTEAFF

size: .
V: TRBV10-3
D: TRBD2
J: TRBJ2-2
DNA: TGTGCCATCAGGCGGCGCGGGAGTGAGACCACCGGGGAGCTGTTTTTT
CDR3: CAIRRRGSETTGELFF

size: .
V: TRBV5-8
D: .
J: TRBJ1-4
DNA: TGTGCCAGCAGCTTACAGGGTTTCACTAATGAAAAACTGTTTTTT
CDR3: CASSLQGFTNEKLFF